The rows below give T cell receptor beta chains drawn from one sample of a study of T cells expressing NK-cell markers. TCRdb re-called the 5' RACE reads; one entry per CDR3 protein, DNA not given. The sample includes 350,000 to 450,000 distinct CDR3 sequences. Sequencing was carried out using blood T cells: a sorted CD56 or NKG2C T cell subset, CD4+ or CD8+ T cells, or bulk PBMC T cells (not recorded which). The receptors were gathered from a man aged 18-70 years in good health. Both conserved end residues are part of each CDR3. Fields, in order: CDR3 length, V gene, J gene, CDR3 protein.

CDR3 length: 17
V gene: TRBV12-3/TRBV12-4
J gene: TRBJ2-1
CDR3 protein: CASRRLAGGSSYNEQFF

CDR3 length: 13
V gene: TRBV20-1
J gene: TRBJ2-7
CDR3 protein: CSAPGRTSDEQYF

CDR3 length: 14
V gene: TRBV28
J gene: TRBJ1-3
CDR3 protein: CASRRPGAGNTIYF

CDR3 length: 17
V gene: TRBV12-3/TRBV12-4
J gene: TRBJ2-6
CDR3 protein: CASSFGGRGSGANVLTF

CDR3 length: 12
V gene: TRBV7-9
J gene: TRBJ2-3
CDR3 protein: CASSLKADTQYF

CDR3 length: 15
V gene: TRBV7-6
J gene: TRBJ2-7
CDR3 protein: CASSLAAGTAYEQYF

CDR3 length: 14
V gene: TRBV2
J gene: TRBJ2-1
CDR3 protein: CASIAGTELNEQFF

CDR3 length: 15
V gene: TRBV5-6
J gene: TRBJ2-3
CDR3 protein: CASSLTGLGTDTQYF

CDR3 length: 16
V gene: TRBV10-3
J gene: TRBJ2-1
CDR3 protein: CAISDPKGTALGKQFF

CDR3 length: 17
V gene: TRBV27
J gene: TRBJ1-5
CDR3 protein: CAIKDRRLSVGNQPQHF

CDR3 length: 14
V gene: TRBV20-1
J gene: TRBJ1-3
CDR3 protein: CSARRRDRGNTIYF

CDR3 length: 14
V gene: TRBV18
J gene: TRBJ1-1
CDR3 protein: CASSPLRGITEAFF

CDR3 length: 15
V gene: TRBV6-5
J gene: TRBJ2-5
CDR3 protein: CASSSRGALWETQYF

CDR3 length: 16
V gene: TRBV6-5
J gene: TRBJ1-6
CDR3 protein: CASRYQTGPIGSPLHF

CDR3 length: 16
V gene: TRBV10-3
J gene: TRBJ2-3
CDR3 protein: CAISESPSGGFDTQYF